The next 9 T cell receptor beta chains were all read from a single sample in a study of T cells after yellow fever vaccination. From the 5' RACE reads, TCRdb called clonotypes with MiXCR, one entry per CDR3 protein. The sample holds more than 300,000 distinct CDR3 sequences, around 7% seen once. This specimen was PBMCs, taken approximately 40 days after the first yellow fever vaccination. These receptors came from a young man who received the YFV17D yellow fever vaccine.

This clonotype was counted a few times. The gene calls are TRBV20-1 and TRBJ1-5; TRBD1 might be the D (6 bases). The CDR3 has 14 residues. Germline CDR1 reads DFQATT; CDR2 reads SNEGSKA (reference sequence). V gave up 6 bases and J gave up 0 bases, with 12 bases separating them. CDR3 residues: CSAPAGHSNQPQHF. CDR3 bases: TGCAGTGCCCCAGCGGGACATAGCAATCAGCCCCAGCATTTT.

This chain joins TRBV5-5 and TRBJ2-4, with D possibly TRBD1 on 6 matching bases. The CDR3 covers 16 residues. Between the trimmed V and J ends, which lost 5 bases and 3 bases, there was a span of 18 bases. Looked up from germline, CDR1 is SGHKS and CDR2 is YYEKEE (reference sequence). The CDR3 sequence: CASSIEGDRGKNIQYF. DNA of the CDR3: TGTGCCAGCAGTATCGAGGGGGATAGAGGCAAAAACATTCAGTACTTC.

The chain carries TRBV6-2 or TRBV6-3 and TRBJ2-3; TRBD2 matches 10 bases. Germline CDR1 is MNHEY and CDR2 is SVGEGT. V trimming: 5 bases; J trimming: 2 bases; junction bases outside the gene matches: 7. The CDR3 has 16 residues. CDR3 residues: CASSSLAGAVTDTQYF. Written as DNA, the CDR3 is TGTGCCAGCAGTAGCCTAGCGGGGGCCGTCACAGATACGCAGTATTTT.

This clonotype was counted many times. CDR3 nucleotides: TGTGCCAGCAGCTTAATGAGGGAAGAGACCCAGTACTTC. Its protein is CASSLMREETQYF. The gene calls are TRBV7-2 and TRBJ2-5, with D possibly being TRBD2 (5 bases). Germline loops: CDR1 SGHTA, CDR2 FQGNSA. The V gene lost 2 bases and the J gene lost 3 bases, with 7 bases spanning the gap. The CDR3 contains 13 residues.

A single count supports this clonotype. Possible read error: a much larger clone is one base away. The chain links TRBV4-2 to TRBJ2-3; D is undetermined. The CDR3 has 13 residues. The V gene's germline CDR1 is LGHNA and CDR2 YNFKEQ. The CDR3 nucleotides read TGTGCCAGCAGCCAAGGCCGGGCAGATACGCTGTATTTT. Translated, it gives CASSQGRADTLYF.

This clonotype was detected ten times or more. V is TRBV20-1 and J is TRBJ1-1; 7 bases map to TRBD1. Germline trimming cut 6 bases from V and 2 bases from J; bases unmatched to any gene: 6. This CDR3 is 13 amino acids long. CDR1 is DFQATT and CDR2 is SNEGSKA in the germline V gene (reference sequence). In nucleotides, the CDR3 is TGCAGTGCAACCGACAGGGTAAACACTGAAGCTTTCTTT. It yields the protein CSATDRVNTEAFF.

J is TRBJ1-2 and V is TRBV7-9; D is ambiguous. The CDR3 covers 12 residues. Germline V gene data show CDR1 as SEHNR and CDR2 as FQNEAQ (reference sequence). Trimming removed 1 base from V and 8 bases from J, with 8 bases in between. The DNA for the CDR3 is TGTGCCAGCAGCTTAGAAAGGAGGGGCTACACCTTC. Protein product: CASSLERRGYTF.

The chain links TRBV5-6 to TRBJ1-5, with a possible D match to TRBD1 (6 bases). The ends were cut back, 0 bases at V and 2 bases at J, with 21 bases in the middle. The CDR3 contains 19 residues. The germline V gene has CDR1 SGHDT and CDR2 YYEEEE. CDR3 DNA sequence: TGTGCCAGCAGCTTGGAGTCAGGGGACATCATCAGAGGCAATCAGCCCCAGCATTTT. This sequence encodes CASSLESGDIIRGNQPQHF.

This clonotype was recorded many times. J is TRBJ1-2 and V is TRBV2, with no clear D. The CDR3 sequence is 12 residues long. Trimming pared 10 bases from V and 7 bases from J, leaving 16 bases between. In germline, CDR1 is SNHLY, CDR2 FYNNEI. CDR3 protein: CATTDVGRGYTF. The DNA for the CDR3 is TGTGCCACTACGGACGTCGGTCGTGGCTACACCTTC.